This T cell receptor (beta chain) originates from a study of cytomegalovirus exposure and HLA in healthy donors. The protocol was immunoSEQ multiplex PCR, while the TCRdb copy is restricted to in-frame clones and leaves out a portion. Counted here are 250,000 or so clones, more than 75% occurring once; the ten biggest clones make up about 12%. The study drew the donors from its roughly 120-subject validation cohort, separate from the roughly 700-subject first cohort. Germline-derived CDR1 and CDR2 are MNHEY and SMNVEV (reference sequence). V was trimmed by 5 bases and J by 0 bases, leaving 14 bases between them. The CDR3 has 16 amino acids.

V and J are TRBV27 and TRBJ1-3; D remains unclear. The TCR comes from a man younger than 35 in good health and CMV-seropositive. The material sequenced was PBMCs. The CDR3 loop is CASSHAWASSGNTIYF. Written as DNA, the CDR3 is TGTGCCAGCAGTCATGCGTGGGCGAGCTCTGGAAACACCATATATTTT.